One and the same sample provided the 22 T cell receptor beta chains below, sequenced in a study of response to subunit inactivated influenza vaccine. TCRdb used MiXCR to reprocess the RT-PCR reads, holding one entry per CDR3 protein. The repertoire holds about 780,000 distinct CDR3 sequences, with about a fifth as singletons. Specimen: PBMCs from blood, collected 5 days after vaccination. The receptors were sampled from a man aged 45-60 years who received an inactivated influenza vaccine.

This clonotype was seen a few times. The CDR3 nucleotides read TGTGCCAGCAGCTTAGATGGGACAGGGGCCTACGAGCAGTACTTC. Protein product: CASSLDGTGAYEQYF. The gene calls are TRBV7-2 and TRBJ2-7; TRBD1 matches at 10 bases. The V gene's germline CDR1 is SGHTA and CDR2 FQGNSA. V dropped 1 base and J dropped 2; count of bases not matched to a gene: 2. CDR3 size: 15 residues. The full variable domain, in which reference TRBV7-2 and TRBJ2-7 provide the parts outside the CDR3, is GAGVSQSPSNKVTEKGKDVELRCDPISGHTALYWYRQSLGQGLEFLIYFQGNSAPDKSGLPSDRFSAERTGGSVSTLTIQRTQQEDSAVYLCASSLDGTGAYEQYFGPGTRLTVT.

The chain combines TRBV6-2 or TRBV6-3 with TRBJ2-1; D unresolved. The CDR3 is 15 residues long. Per germline, CDR1 MNHEY and CDR2 SVGEGT. Trimming cost V 3 bases and J 0 bases, with 9 bases left between them. The CDR3: CASSYVGNSYNEQFF. In nucleotides, the CDR3 is TGTGCCAGCAGTTATGTGGGTAACTCCTACAATGAGCAGTTCTTC.

The CDR3 here is CATSRSGVTNEKLFF. CDR3 DNA sequence: TGTGCCACCAGCAGGTCAGGGGTGACTAATGAAAAACTGTTTTTT. This sequence joins TRBV15 and TRBJ1-4; possible D gene TRBD1, 6 bases. The CDR3 is 15 residues long. Germline V gives CDR1 LNHNV, CDR2 YYDKDF (reference sequence). Trimming left V 3 bases short and J 2 bases short, with 10 bases between.

This clonotype was observed many times. The CDR3 reads CASSQVADTGELFF. The CDR3 DNA reads as TGTGCCAGCAGCCAAGTTGCCGACACCGGGGAGCTGTTTTTT. The rearrangement uses TRBV14 and TRBJ2-2; D not resolved. Germline CDR1 is SGHDN and CDR2 is FVKESK. V lost 1 base, J lost 3 bases, and 6 bases lay in between. The CDR3 covers 14 residues.

The V call is TRBV28, the J call TRBJ2-1; D gene ambiguous. There are 14 residues in the CDR3. The V gene lost 7 bases and the J gene lost 6 bases, with 16 bases spanning the gap. CDR1 and CDR2 (germline): MDHEN, SYDVKM. The CDR3 here is CASTSPGRSNEQFF. In nucleotides, the CDR3 is TGTGCCAGCACGTCCCCAGGCAGAAGCAATGAGCAGTTCTTC.

A few counts support this clonotype. This sequence joins TRBV25-1 and TRBJ1-1; D is uncertain. Germline V gene lookup returns CDR1 MGHDK and CDR2 SYGVNS. Between the trimmed V and J ends, which lost 1 base and 4 bases, there was a span of 10 bases. CDR3 length: 14 amino acids. Here the CDR3 reads CASSEWDSGTEAFF. The CDR3 DNA reads TGTGCCAGCAGTGAATGGGATTCGGGCACTGAAGCTTTCTTT.

This clonotype has a handful of counts. J is TRBJ1-6 and V is TRBV5-1; D perhaps matches TRBD1 (5 bases). From germline, CDR1 is SGHRS and CDR2 YFSETQ. This CDR3 spans 16 amino acids. With 0 bases removed from V and 9 bases from J, the gap between germline ends came to 16 bases. CDR3 sequence: CASSLAGPRFGSPLHF. CDR3 coding DNA: TGCGCCAGCAGCTTGGCAGGGCCCCGTTTTGGTTCACCCCTCCACTTT.

This chain connects TRBV2 to TRBJ2-5; D unclear. The germline V gene encodes CDR1 SNHLY and CDR2 FYNNEI. This CDR3 contains 13 residues. Trimming took off 4 bases at V and 5 bases at J, with 11 bases between the two ends. CDR3 protein: CASSVGSLETQYF. The CDR3 DNA reads as TGTGCCAGCAGTGTCGGGTCTCTGGAGACCCAGTACTTC.

The J gene is TRBJ2-1, the V gene TRBV24-1; perhaps TRBD2 as D (5 bases). This CDR3 contains 13 residues. V was cut by 3 bases and J by 9 bases, with 11 bases left in between. Germline CDR1 is KGHDR and CDR2 is SFDVKD. The CDR3: CATSDGTGSEQFF. The DNA for the CDR3 is TGTGCCACCAGTGATGGCACGGGGAGTGAGCAGTTCTTC.

The gene calls are TRBV6-1 and TRBJ2-7; 11 nucleotides agree with TRBD1. The germline V gene encodes CDR1 MNHNS and CDR2 SASEGT. The V and J ends lost 6 bases and 12 bases, in that order; junction bases with no gene match: 13. The CDR3 consists of 14 residues. CDR3 region: CASSQWTGGRQWYF. CDR3 sequence (DNA): TGTGCCAGCAGCCAGTGGACAGGGGGCCGTCAGTGGTACTTC.

The V and J genes are TRBV28 and TRBJ1-1, with D hard to call. V shed 10 bases and J shed 0 bases, with 18 bases lying between them. The germline CDR1 and CDR2 sequences are MDHEN and SYDVKM. The CDR3 loop spans 15 amino acids. CDR3: CATRTTRAVNTEAFF. For the CDR3, the DNA is TGTGCCACCAGAACGACGCGGGCAGTGAACACTGAAGCTTTCTTT.

This clonotype appeared many times. This rearrangement joins TRBV12-3 or TRBV12-4 to TRBJ2-7; D is undetermined. Trimming took off 2 bases at V and 1 base at J, with 9 bases between the two ends. The CDR3 has 14 amino acids. The CDR3 is CASSLTAASYEQYF. CDR3 DNA: TGTGCCAGCAGTTTAACAGCCGCTTCCTACGAGCAGTACTTC.

The gene calls are TRBV9 and TRBJ2-3; D might be TRBD1 or TRBD2, each matching 5 bases. The CDR3 contains 17 residues. CDR1 is SGDLS and CDR2 is YYNGEE in the germline V gene. V was clipped by 0 bases and J by 2 bases, with 16 bases between them. In DNA form, the CDR3 reads TGTGCCAGCAGCGTAGTGGGGGACCTGGTCCTCACAGATACGCAGTATTTT. Its protein is CASSVVGDLVLTDTQYF.

This clonotype was seen a handful of times. The chain combines TRBV6-4 with TRBJ2-5; 7 positions agree with TRBD2. The CDR3 extends over 12 amino acids. V lost 2 bases, J lost 13 bases, and 7 bases stayed unmatched. Germline-derived CDR1 and CDR2 are MRHNA and SNTAGT. CDR3 residues: CASSDATGRLYF. In nucleotides, the CDR3 is TGTGCCAGCAGTGACGCCACCGGGAGGCTGTACTTC.

The chain uses TRBV20-1 and TRBJ1-2; TRBD1 agrees at 9 bases. The trim removed 4 bases at V and 7 bases at J, leaving 4 bases unmatched. The CDR3 spans 12 residues. CDR1 and CDR2 from the germline V gene are DFQATT and SNEGSKA (reference sequence). The CDR3 here is CSATGTGLGYTF. DNA of the CDR3: TGCAGTGCTACCGGGACAGGGCTTGGCTACACCTTC.

This clonotype was observed a few times. This sequence joins TRBV12-3 or TRBV12-4 and TRBJ2-1; 8 positions agree with TRBD2. J gave up 3 bases and V 5 bases, and 6 bases lay outside the gene matches. This CDR3 is built from 15 residues. Here the CDR3 reads CASSPSGSFYNEQFF. The CDR3, as DNA: TGTGCCAGCAGTCCCAGCGGGAGCTTCTACAATGAGCAGTTCTTC.

The V call is TRBV11-2, the J call TRBJ2-1; possible D gene TRBD2, 6 bases. This CDR3 has 15 residues. Germline-derived CDR1 and CDR2 are SGHAT and FQNNGV. Trimming left V 7 bases short and J 4 bases short, with 17 bases between. In DNA form, the CDR3 reads TGTGCCAGCACATTAGGGCTTAGCGGATACAATGAGCAGTTCTTC. This sequence encodes CASTLGLSGYNEQFF.

Only a few counts were recorded for this clonotype. This chain uses TRBV11-1 with TRBJ1-5; D ambiguous. The CDR3 runs 17 residues. From germline, CDR1 is SGHAT and CDR2 FQDESV (reference sequence). V dropped 5 bases and J dropped 0 bases, with 17 bases sitting between them. In DNA, the CDR3 is TGTGCCAGCAGCCGGATCCGACAATCACATAGCAATCAGCCCCAGCATTTT. It is translated as CASSRIRQSHSNQPQHF.

Only a few counts were recorded for this clonotype. The chain couples TRBV5-1 to TRBJ2-1, with TRBD2 matching 7 bases. The CDR3 is 16 residues long. The V segment lost 4 bases and the J segment 0 bases; nucleotides outside the gene matches: 7. Germline values: CDR1 SGHRS, CDR2 YFSETQ. The CDR3 region has the DNA TGCGCCAGCAGCCTAGCGGAAAGATCCTCCTACAATGAGCAGTTCTTC. It encodes CASSLAERSSYNEQFF.

The genes are TRBV6-1 and TRBJ1-6, with D uncertain. The CDR3 is 13 residues long. Germline V gene sequence: CDR1 MNHNS, CDR2 SASEGT. The germline V and J ends were trimmed by 6 bases and 13 bases, with 16 bases remaining between them. This CDR3 is CASRSGRVSPLHF. CDR3 DNA: TGTGCCAGCAGATCCGGACGGGTTTCTCCCCTCCACTTT.

CDR3 protein: CASSPTGWGAAPYNEQFF. CDR3 in DNA: TGTGCCAGCAGCCCTACCGGATGGGGGGCCGCTCCCTACAATGAGCAGTTCTTC. The chain uses TRBV7-3 and TRBJ2-1; the D gene could be TRBD1 or TRBD2 (6 bases each). With 5 bases removed from V and 2 bases from J, the gap between germline ends came to 22 bases. CDR1 is SGHTA and CDR2 is FQGTGA in the germline V gene. CDR3 length equals 18 residues.

This clonotype has just a few counts. The chain carries TRBV24-1 and TRBJ1-1; D is undetermined. Germline values: CDR1 KGHDR, CDR2 SFDVKD. V was cut by 0 bases and J by 7 bases, with 8 bases left in between. This CDR3 has 13 amino acids. The DNA for the CDR3 is TGTGCCACCAGTGATTTGCTAGGACGTGAAGCTTTCTTT. This sequence encodes CATSDLLGREAFF.